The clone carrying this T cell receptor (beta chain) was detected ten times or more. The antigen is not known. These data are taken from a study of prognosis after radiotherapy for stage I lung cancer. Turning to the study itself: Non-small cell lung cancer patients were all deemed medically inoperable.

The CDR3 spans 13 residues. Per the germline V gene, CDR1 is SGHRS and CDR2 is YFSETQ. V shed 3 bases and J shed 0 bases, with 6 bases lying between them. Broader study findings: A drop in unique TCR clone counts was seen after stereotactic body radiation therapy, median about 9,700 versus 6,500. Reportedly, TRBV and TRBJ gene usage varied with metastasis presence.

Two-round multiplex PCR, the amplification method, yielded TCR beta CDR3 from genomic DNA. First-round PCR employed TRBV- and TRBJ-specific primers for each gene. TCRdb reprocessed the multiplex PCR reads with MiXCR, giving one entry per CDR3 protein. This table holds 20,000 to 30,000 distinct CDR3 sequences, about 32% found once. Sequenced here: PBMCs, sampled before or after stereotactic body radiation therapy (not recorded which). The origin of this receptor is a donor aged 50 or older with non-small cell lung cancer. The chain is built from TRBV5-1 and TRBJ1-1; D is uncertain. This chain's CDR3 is CASSSQMNTEAFF. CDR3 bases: TGCGCCAGCAGCTCTCAGATGAACACTGAAGCTTTCTTT.